Following are 6 T cell receptor beta chains from one sample sequenced in a study of blood T cell repertoires in COVID-19. TCRdb's table, derived via immunoSEQ multiplex PCR, lists solely in-frame clones and lacks some. The sample lists 130,000 to 150,000 clones; about 79% were seen once. The sequenced sample was peripheral blood. Source of these receptors: a woman aged 80 or over with acute or convalescent COVID-19.

The V and J genes are TRBV28 and TRBJ1-4; no firm D call. Germline-derived CDR1 and CDR2 are MDHEN and SYDVKM. Between the trimmed V and J ends, which lost 9 bases and 3 bases, there was a span of 11 bases. The CDR3 has 13 amino acids. CDR3: CASVTESNEKLFF. CDR3 nucleotides: TGTGCCAGTGTGACGGAGTCTAATGAAAAACTGTTTTTT.

The V gene is TRBV5-1, the J gene TRBJ1-4; D is possibly TRBD1 (6 bases). Trimming cost V 0 bases and J 2 bases, with 14 bases left between them. From germline, CDR1 is SGHRS and CDR2 YFSETQ. This CDR3 contains 17 residues. The CDR3 is CASSLGQAMFTNEKLFF. The CDR3 region has the DNA TGCGCCAGCAGCTTGGGACAGGCCATGTTTACTAATGAAAAACTGTTTTTT.

This clone was counted a single time. This chain uses TRBV18 with TRBJ2-7; 9 positions agree with TRBD1. This CDR3 has 14 amino acids. The germline gives CDR1 KGHSH, CDR2 LQKENI. V dropped 5 bases and J dropped 3; count of bases not matched to a gene: 5. CDR3 sequence reads: CASSTWTGDYEQYF. The CDR3 bases are TGTGCCAGCTCAACGTGGACAGGGGACTACGAGCAGTACTTC.

The V call is TRBV11-2, the J call TRBJ1-1; D gene unclear. Germline V lookup: CDR1 SGHAT, CDR2 FQNNGV. The CDR3 length is 15 residues. Trimming cost V 2 bases and J 9 bases, with 19 bases left between them. The CDR3, as DNA: TGTGCCAGCAGCTTAATGGGCCGCCCGGACTCTCAAGCTTTCTTT. Its protein is CASSLMGRPDSQAFF. Full variable domain (outside the CDR3, taken from reference TRBV11-2 and TRBJ1-1): EAGVAQSPRYKIIEKRQSVAFWCNPISGHATLYWYQQILGQGPKLLIQFQNNGVVDDSQLPKDRFSAERLKGVDSTLKIQPAKLEDSAVYLCASSLMGRPDSQAFFGQGTRLTVV.

V usage is TRBV2 and J usage is TRBJ1-4, with 7 bases lining up with TRBD1. In germline, CDR1 is SNHLY, CDR2 FYNNEI. V lost 6 bases to trimming and J lost 7 bases; unmatched junction nucleotides: 11. The CDR3 runs 15 residues. CDR3 sequence: CASSLQGGGTEKLFF. In DNA form, the CDR3 reads TGTGCCAGCAGCCTGCAAGGGGGCGGCACTGAAAAACTGTTTTTT.

CDR3 bases: TGTGCCATCAGTGGGTCTACTAGCCCGGTCTACGAGCAGTACTTC. Its translation: CAISGSTSPVYEQYF. This sequence joins TRBV10-3 and TRBJ2-7; a weak D match, TRBD2 (6 bases). Germline CDR1 and CDR2: ENHRY and SYGVKD. This CDR3 comprises 15 residues. Trimming shortened V by 4 bases and J by 3 bases, and 16 bases separated the two germline ends.